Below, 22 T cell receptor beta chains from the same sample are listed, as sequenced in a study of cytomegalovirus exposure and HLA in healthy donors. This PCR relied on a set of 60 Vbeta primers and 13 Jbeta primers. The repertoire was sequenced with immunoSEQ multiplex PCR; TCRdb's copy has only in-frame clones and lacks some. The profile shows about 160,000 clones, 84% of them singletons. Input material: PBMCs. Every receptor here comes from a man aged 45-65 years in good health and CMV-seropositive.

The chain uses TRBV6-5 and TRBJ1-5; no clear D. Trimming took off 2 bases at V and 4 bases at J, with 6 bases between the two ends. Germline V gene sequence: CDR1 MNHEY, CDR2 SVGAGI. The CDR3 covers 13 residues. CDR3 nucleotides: TGTGCCAGCAGTTACGGGCTGAATCAGCCCCAGCATTTT. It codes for CASSYGLNQPQHF.

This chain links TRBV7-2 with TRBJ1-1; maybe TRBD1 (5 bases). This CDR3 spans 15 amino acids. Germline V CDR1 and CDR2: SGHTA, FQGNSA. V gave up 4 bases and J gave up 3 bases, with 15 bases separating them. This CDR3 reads CASSSRQRLYTEAFF. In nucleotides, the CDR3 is TGTGCCAGCAGCTCTCGACAGCGCCTGTACACTGAAGCTTTCTTT.

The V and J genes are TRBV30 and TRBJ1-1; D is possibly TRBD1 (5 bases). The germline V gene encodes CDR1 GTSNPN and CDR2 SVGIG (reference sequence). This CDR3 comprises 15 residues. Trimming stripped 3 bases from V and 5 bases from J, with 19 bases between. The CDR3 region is CAWSEGTGGWTEAFF. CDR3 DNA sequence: TGTGCCTGGAGCGAAGGGACGGGAGGATGGACTGAAGCTTTCTTT.

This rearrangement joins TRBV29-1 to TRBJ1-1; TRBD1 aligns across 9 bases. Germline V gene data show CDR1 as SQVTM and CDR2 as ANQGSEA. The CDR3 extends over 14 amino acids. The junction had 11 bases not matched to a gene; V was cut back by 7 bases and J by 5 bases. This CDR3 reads CSAEGQGPGTEAFF. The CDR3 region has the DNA TGCAGCGCCGAGGGACAGGGCCCAGGAACTGAAGCTTTCTTT.

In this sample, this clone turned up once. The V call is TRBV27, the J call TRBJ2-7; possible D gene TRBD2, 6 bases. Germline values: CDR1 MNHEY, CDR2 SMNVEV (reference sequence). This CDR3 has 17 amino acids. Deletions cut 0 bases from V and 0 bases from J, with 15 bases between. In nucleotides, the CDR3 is TGTGCCAGCAGTTTATCAAGGGGATACGGGAGCTCCTACGAGCAGTACTTC. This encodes CASSLSRGYGSSYEQYF.

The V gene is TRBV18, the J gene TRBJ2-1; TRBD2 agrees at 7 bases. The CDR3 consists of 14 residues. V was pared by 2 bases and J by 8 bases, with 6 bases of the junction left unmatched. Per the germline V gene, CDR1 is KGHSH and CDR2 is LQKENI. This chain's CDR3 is CASSPSGGRDEQFF. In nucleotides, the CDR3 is TGTGCCAGCTCACCATCCGGGGGGAGGGATGAGCAGTTCTTC.

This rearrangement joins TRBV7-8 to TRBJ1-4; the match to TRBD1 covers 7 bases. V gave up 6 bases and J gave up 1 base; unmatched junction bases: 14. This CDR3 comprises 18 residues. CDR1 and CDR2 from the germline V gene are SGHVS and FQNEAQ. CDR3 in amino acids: CASSSPGQVLGTNEKLFF. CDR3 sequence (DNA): TGTGCCAGCAGTTCCCCTGGACAGGTCCTAGGAACTAATGAAAAACTGTTTTTT.

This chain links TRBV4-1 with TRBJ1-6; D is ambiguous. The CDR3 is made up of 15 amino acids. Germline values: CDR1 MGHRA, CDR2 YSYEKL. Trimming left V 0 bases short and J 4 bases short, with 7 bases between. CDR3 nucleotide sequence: TGCGCCAGCAGCCAAGAGCAACAGTATAATTCACCCCTCCACTTT. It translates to CASSQEQQYNSPLHF.

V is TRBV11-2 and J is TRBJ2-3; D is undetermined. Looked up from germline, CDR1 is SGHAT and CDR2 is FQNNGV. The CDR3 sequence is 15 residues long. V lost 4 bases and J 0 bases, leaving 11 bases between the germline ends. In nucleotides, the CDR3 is TGTGCCAGCAGCTCACGACTCGTTAGCACAGATACGCAGTATTTT. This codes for CASSSRLVSTDTQYF.

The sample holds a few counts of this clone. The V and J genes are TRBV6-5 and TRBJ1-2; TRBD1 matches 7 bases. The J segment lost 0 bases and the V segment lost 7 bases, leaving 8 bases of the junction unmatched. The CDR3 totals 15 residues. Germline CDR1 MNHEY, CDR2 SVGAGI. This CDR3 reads CASNRRRGSNYGYTF. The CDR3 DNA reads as TGTGCCAGCAACCGACGCAGGGGGTCTAACTATGGCTACACCTTC.

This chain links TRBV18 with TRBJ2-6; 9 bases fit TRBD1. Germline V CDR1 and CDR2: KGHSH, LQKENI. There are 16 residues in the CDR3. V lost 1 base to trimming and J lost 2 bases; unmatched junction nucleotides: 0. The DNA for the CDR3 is TGTGCCAGCTCACCACGACAGGGGGCTGGGGCCAACGTCCTGACTTTC. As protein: CASSPRQGAGANVLTF.

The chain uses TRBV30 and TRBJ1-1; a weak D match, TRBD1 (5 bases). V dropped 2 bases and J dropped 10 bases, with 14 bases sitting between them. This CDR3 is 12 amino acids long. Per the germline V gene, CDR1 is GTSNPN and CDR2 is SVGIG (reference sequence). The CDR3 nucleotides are TGTGCCTGGAGTAACGGCCAGGGAAGAGCTTTCTTT. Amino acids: CAWSNGQGRAFF.

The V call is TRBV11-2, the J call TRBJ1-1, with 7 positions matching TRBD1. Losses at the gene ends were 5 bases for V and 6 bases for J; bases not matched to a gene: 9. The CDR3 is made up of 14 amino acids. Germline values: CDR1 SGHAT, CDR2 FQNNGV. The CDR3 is CASSTPGQSPEAFF. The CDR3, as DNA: TGTGCCAGCAGCACCCCGGGACAGTCCCCTGAAGCTTTCTTT.

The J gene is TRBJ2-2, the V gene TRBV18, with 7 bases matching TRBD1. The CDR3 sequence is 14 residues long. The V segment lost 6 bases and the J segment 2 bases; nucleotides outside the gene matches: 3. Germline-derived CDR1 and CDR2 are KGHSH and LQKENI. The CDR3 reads CASSRQGNTGELFF. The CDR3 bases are TGTGCCAGCTCGCGACAGGGCAACACCGGGGAGCTGTTTTTT.

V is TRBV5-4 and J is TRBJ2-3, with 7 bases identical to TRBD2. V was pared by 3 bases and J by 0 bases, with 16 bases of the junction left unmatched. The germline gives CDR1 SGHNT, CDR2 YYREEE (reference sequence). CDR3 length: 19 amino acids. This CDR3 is CASSSGPGSAGYSTDTQYF. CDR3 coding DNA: TGTGCCAGCAGCTCCGGGCCAGGGTCAGCGGGATATAGCACAGATACGCAGTATTTT.

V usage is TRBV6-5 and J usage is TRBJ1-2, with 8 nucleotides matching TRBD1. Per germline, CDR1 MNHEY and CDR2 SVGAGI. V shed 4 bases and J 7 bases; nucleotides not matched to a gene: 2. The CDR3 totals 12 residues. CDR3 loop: CASSSDRVGYTF. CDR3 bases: TGTGCCAGCAGTTCGGACAGGGTTGGCTACACCTTC.

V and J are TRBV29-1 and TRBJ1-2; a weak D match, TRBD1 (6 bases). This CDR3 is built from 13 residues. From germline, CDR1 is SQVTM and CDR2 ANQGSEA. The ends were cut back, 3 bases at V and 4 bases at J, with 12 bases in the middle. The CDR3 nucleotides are TGCAGCGTTGAGGGGGCAGGGAGCTATGGCTACACCTTC. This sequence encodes CSVEGAGSYGYTF.

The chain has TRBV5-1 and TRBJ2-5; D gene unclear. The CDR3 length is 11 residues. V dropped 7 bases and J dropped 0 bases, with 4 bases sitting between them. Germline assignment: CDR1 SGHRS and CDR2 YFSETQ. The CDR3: CASEDQETQYF. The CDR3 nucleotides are TGCGCCAGCGAGGACCAAGAGACCCAGTACTTC.

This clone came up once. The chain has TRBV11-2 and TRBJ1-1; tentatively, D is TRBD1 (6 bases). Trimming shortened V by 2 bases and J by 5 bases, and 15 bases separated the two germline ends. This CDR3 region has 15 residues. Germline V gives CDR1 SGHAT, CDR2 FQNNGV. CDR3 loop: CASSLLPGAKTEAFF. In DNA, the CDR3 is TGTGCCAGCAGCTTACTCCCAGGGGCGAAGACTGAAGCTTTCTTT.

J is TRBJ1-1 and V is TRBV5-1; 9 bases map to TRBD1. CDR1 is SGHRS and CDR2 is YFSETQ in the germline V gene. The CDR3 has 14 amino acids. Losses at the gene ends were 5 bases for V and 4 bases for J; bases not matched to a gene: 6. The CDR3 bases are TGCGCCAGCAGTTCCGGGACAGGGATCACTGAAGCTTTCTTT. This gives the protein CASSSGTGITEAFF.

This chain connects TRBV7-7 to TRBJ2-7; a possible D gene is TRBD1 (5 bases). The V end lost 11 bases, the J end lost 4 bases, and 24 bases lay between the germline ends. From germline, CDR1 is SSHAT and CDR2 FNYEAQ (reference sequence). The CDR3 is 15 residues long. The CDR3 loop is CAFRGRARLIYEQYF. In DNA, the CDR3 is TGTGCCTTCAGAGGCAGGGCACGATTAATTTACGAGCAGTACTTC.

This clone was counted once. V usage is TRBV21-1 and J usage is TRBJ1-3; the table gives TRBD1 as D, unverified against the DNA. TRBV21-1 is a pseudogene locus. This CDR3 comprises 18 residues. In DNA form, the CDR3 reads TGTGCCAGCAGCAAAGGTAAAGGTACAGGGTTTATTGGAAACACCATATATTTT. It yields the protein CASSKGKGTGFIGNTIYF.